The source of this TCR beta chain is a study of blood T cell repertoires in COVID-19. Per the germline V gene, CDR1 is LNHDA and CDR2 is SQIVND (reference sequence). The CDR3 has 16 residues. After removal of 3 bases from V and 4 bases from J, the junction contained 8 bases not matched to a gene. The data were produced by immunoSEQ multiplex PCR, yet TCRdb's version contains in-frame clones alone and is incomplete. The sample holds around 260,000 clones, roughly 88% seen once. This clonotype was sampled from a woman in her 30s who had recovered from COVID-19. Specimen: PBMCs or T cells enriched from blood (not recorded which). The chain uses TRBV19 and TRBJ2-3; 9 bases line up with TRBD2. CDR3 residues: CASSMAASGASDTQYF. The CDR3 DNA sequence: TGTGCCAGTAGTATGGCGGCTAGCGGGGCCTCAGATACGCAGTATTTT.